This TCR beta chain originates from a study of blood T cell repertoires in COVID-19. On the study more broadly: The United States, Italy and Spain supplied acute and convalescent COVID-19 samples. PBMCs, B-cell-depleted T cells, or T cells provided the cDNA or gDNA that made up the material.

Authors' data handling: Quantification of nucleated cells was approximated via reference gene primer amplification. Profiled with immunoSEQ multiplex PCR; TCRdb holds only in-frame clones, not every one. V and J calls and clone size follow that table, whereas D and trimming were derived from the DNA. The profile shows nearly 25,000 clones, about 88% of them singletons. CDR3 length: 8 residues. From germline, CDR1 is SGHRS and CDR2 YFSETQ. The V gene lost 6 bases and the J gene lost 15 bases, with 8 bases spanning the gap. V is TRBV5-1 and J is TRBJ2-3; D not certain. Material for sequencing was peripheral blood. The receptor was isolated from a man in his 70s with acute or convalescent COVID-19. The CDR3 nucleotides read TGCGCCAGCAACTCTGGTTATTTT. It specifies CASNSGYF.